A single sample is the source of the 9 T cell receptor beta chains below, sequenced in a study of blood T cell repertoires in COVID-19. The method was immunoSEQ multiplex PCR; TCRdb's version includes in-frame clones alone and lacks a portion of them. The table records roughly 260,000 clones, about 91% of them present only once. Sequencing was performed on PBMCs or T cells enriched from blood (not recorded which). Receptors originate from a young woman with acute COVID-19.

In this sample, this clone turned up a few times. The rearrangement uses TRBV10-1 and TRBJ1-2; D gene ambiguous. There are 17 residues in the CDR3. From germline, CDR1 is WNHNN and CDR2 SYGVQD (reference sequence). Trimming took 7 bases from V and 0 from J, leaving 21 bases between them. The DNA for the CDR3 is TGCGCCAGCAATAACGGCCAGGACTCCCTAGCTAACTATGGCTACACCTTC. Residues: CASNNGQDSLANYGYTF.

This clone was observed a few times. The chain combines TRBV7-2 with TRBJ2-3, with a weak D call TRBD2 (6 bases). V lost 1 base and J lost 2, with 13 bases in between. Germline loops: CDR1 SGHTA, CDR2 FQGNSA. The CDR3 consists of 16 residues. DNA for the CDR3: TGTGCCAGCAGCTTAGTGGCGGGGTACGACACAGATACGCAGTATTTT. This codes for CASSLVAGYDTDTQYF.

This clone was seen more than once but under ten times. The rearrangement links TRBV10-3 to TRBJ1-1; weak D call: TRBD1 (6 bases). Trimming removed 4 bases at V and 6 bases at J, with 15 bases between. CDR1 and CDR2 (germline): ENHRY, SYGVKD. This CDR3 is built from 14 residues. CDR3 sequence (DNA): TGTGCCATCAGTGGGGCAGGGGAAGCACCTGAAGCTTTCTTT. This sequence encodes CAISGAGEAPEAFF.

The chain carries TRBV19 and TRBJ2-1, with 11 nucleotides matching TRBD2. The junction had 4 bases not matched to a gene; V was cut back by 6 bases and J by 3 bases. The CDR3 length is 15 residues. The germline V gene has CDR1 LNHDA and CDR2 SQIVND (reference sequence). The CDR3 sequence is CASRTGLAVYNEQFF. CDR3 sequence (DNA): TGTGCCAGTAGGACGGGACTAGCGGTCTACAATGAGCAGTTCTTC.

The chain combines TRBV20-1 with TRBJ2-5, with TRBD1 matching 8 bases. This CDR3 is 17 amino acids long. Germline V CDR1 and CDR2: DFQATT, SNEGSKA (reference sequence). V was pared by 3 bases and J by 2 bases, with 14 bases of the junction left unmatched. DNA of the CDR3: TGCAGTGCTAGTGGGCAGGGGGCGAAAGTTATTCAAGAGACCCAGTACTTC. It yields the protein CSASGQGAKVIQETQYF.

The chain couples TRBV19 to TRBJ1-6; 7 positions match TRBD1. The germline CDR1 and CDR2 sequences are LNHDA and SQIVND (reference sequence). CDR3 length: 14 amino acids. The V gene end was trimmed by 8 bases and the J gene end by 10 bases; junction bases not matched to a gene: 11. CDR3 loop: CASRPQGVDSPLHF. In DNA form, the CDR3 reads TGTGCCAGTCGCCCGCAGGGGGTTGACTCACCCCTCCACTTT. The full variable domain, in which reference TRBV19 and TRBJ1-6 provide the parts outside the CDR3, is DGGITQSPKYLFRKEGQNVTLSCEQNLNHDAMYWYRQDPGQGLRLIYYSQIVNDFQKGDIAEGYSVSREKKESFPLTVTSAQKNPTAFYLCASRPQGVDSPLHFGNGTRLTVT.

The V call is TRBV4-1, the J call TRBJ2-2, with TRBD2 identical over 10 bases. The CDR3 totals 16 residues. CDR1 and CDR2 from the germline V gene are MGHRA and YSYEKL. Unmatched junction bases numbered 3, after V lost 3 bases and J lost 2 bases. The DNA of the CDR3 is TGCGCCAGCAGCCAGGTACTAGCGGGAAACACCGGGGAGCTGTTTTTT. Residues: CASSQVLAGNTGELFF.

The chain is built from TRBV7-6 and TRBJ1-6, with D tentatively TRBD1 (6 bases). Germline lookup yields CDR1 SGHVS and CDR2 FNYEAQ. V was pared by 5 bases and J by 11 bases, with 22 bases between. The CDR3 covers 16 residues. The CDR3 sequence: CASSTDRSAVAPPLHF. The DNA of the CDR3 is TGTGCCAGCAGCACCGACAGGTCAGCGGTAGCGCCACCCCTCCACTTT.

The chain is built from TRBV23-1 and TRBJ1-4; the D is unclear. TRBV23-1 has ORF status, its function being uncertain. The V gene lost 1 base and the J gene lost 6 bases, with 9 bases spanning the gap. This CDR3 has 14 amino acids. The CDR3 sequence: CASSQCIGHEKLFF. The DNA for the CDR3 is TGCGCCAGCAGTCAATGTATTGGGCATGAAAAACTGTTTTTT.